The 26 T cell receptor beta chains below were found in one sample sequenced in a study of blood T cell repertoires in COVID-19. Clones were sequenced by immunoSEQ multiplex PCR, and TCRdb holds only the in-frame ones, with some missing. This sample has around 26,000 clones, with about 81% found just once. Sequenced material: peripheral blood. The receptor set was obtained from a woman aged 70 to 79 with COVID-19, enrolled during active disease.

The V call is TRBV7-9, the J call TRBJ2-4; the match to TRBD1 covers 7 bases. Germline V gene data show CDR1 as SEHNR and CDR2 as FQNEAQ (reference sequence). The CDR3 runs 15 residues. The junction had 7 bases not matched to a gene; V was cut back by 5 bases and J by 3 bases. The CDR3 sequence is CASSLGGRSKNIQYF. The CDR3 region has the DNA TGTGCCAGCAGCCTAGGGGGCAGGAGCAAAAACATTCAGTACTTC.

The chain combines TRBV7-3 with TRBJ1-2; 7 bases are shared with TRBD1. The CDR3 length is 13 residues. The V segment lost 5 bases and the J segment 2 bases; nucleotides outside the gene matches: 2. Germline-derived CDR1 and CDR2 are SGHTA and FQGTGA. The CDR3, as DNA: TGTGCCAGCAGCCTGGGACAGAACTATGGCTACACCTTC. As protein: CASSLGQNYGYTF.

The chain uses TRBV3-1 (or the pseudogene TRBV3-2) and TRBJ1-1, with 10 bases fitting TRBD1. The trim removed 6 bases at V and 1 base at J, leaving 5 bases unmatched. The germline V gene has CDR1 LGHDT and CDR2 YNNKEL (reference sequence). The CDR3 consists of 15 residues. CDR3 amino acids: CASRSRDRGNTEAFF. DNA of the CDR3: TGTGCCAGCAGGTCCAGGGACAGGGGGAACACTGAAGCTTTCTTT.

The J gene is TRBJ1-1, the V gene TRBV13, with D possibly matching TRBD1 (6 bases). Germline loops: CDR1 PRHDT, CDR2 FYEKMQ (reference sequence). V was shortened by 1 base and J by 0 bases, with 9 bases between the two germline ends. CDR3 length equals 15 residues. The CDR3 spells CASSLDTGLNTEAFF. The CDR3 region has the DNA TGTGCCAGCAGCTTAGATACAGGGCTGAACACTGAAGCTTTCTTT.

This clone has just a few counts. CDR3 coding DNA: TGTGCCAGCAGCCTGGGCAGTAATCAGCCCCAGCATTTT. Translation gives CASSLGSNQPQHF. This sequence joins TRBV2 and TRBJ1-5; no firm D call. The V end lost 6 bases, the J end lost 4 bases, and 10 bases lay between the germline ends. Germline CDR1 SNHLY, CDR2 FYNNEI. The CDR3 covers 13 residues.

The chain has TRBV18 and TRBJ2-1; maybe TRBD2 (5 bases). V was trimmed by 1 base and J by 9 bases, leaving 13 bases between them. CDR1 and CDR2 (germline): KGHSH, LQKENI. The CDR3 is 14 amino acids. CDR3 DNA: TGTGCCAGCTCACCACTAACGGACTTAGGTGAGCAGTTCTTC. Protein: CASSPLTDLGEQFF. The full variable domain, rest sourced from reference TRBV18 and TRBJ2-1, is NAGVMQNPRHLVRRRGQEARLRCSPMKGHSHVYWYRQLPEEGLKFMVYLQKENIIDESGMPKERFSAEFPKEGPSILRIQQVVRGDSAAYFCASSPLTDLGEQFFGPGTRLTVL.

This clone was detected only a few times. The chain recombines TRBV2 with TRBJ1-3; D may be TRBD1 (5 bases). The CDR3 contains 15 residues. V gave up 6 bases and J gave up 0 bases, with 12 bases separating them. Germline V gene sequence: CDR1 SNHLY, CDR2 FYNNEI. The CDR3 loop is CASSGGWVSGNTIYF. The CDR3 coding sequence is TGTGCCAGCAGCGGGGGATGGGTCTCTGGAAACACCATATATTTT.

The chain combines TRBV18 with TRBJ1-1; possible D gene TRBD1, 5 bases. V shed 2 bases and J shed 7 bases, with 11 bases lying between them. Germline values: CDR1 KGHSH, CDR2 LQKENI. This CDR3 spans 13 amino acids. The CDR3 reads CASSPIRGGEAFF. CDR3 sequence (DNA): TGTGCCAGCTCACCAATAAGGGGAGGTGAAGCTTTCTTT.

The V call is TRBV2, the J call TRBJ1-1; D perhaps matches TRBD1 (5 bases). Germline V gene lookup returns CDR1 SNHLY and CDR2 FYNNEI. V lost 4 bases, J lost 1 base, and 7 bases lay in between. This CDR3 has 13 amino acids. The CDR3 DNA reads as TGTGCCAGCAGTGCGGGGGAGAACACTGAAGCTTTCTTT. Encoded protein: CASSAGENTEAFF. The full variable domain, rest sourced from reference TRBV2 and TRBJ1-1, is EPEVTQTPSHQVTQMGQEVILRCVPISNHLYFYWYRQILGQKVEFLVSFYNNEISEKSEIFDDQFSVERPDGSNFTLKIRSTKLEDSAMYFCASSAGENTEAFFGQGTRLTVV.

The V and J genes are TRBV7-7 and TRBJ2-5; D may be TRBD1 (6 bases). The CDR3 spans 16 residues. The ends were cut back, 1 base at V and 3 bases at J, with 15 bases in the middle. Germline V CDR1 and CDR2: SSHAT, FNYEAQ (reference sequence). The CDR3 DNA is TGTGCCAGCAGCTTAGGGCGGAGAGGGGGAGAAGAGACCCAGTACTTC. It is translated as CASSLGRRGGEETQYF. Full variable domain (remainder filled in from reference TRBV7-7 and TRBJ2-5): GAGVSQSPRYKVTKRGQDVTLRCDPISSHATLYWYQQALGQGPEFLTYFNYEAQPDKSGLPSDRFSAERPEGSISTLTIQRTEQRDSAMYRCASSLGRRGGEETQYFGPGTRLLVL.

V and J are TRBV5-6 and TRBJ2-3; 7 nucleotides align to TRBD2. V shed 1 base and J 5 bases; nucleotides not matched to a gene: 10. Germline CDR1 SGHDT, CDR2 YYEEEE. The CDR3 has 16 amino acids. The CDR3 reads CASSLQGRGGGDTQYF. As DNA, the CDR3 is TGTGCCAGCAGCTTGCAGGGACGCGGGGGTGGAGATACGCAGTATTTT.

This chain joins TRBV19 and TRBJ1-2; possibly TRBD1 for D (6 bases). This CDR3 comprises 11 residues. Germline V gene data show CDR1 as LNHDA and CDR2 as SQIVND (reference sequence). Trimming cost V 4 bases and J 8 bases, with 8 bases left between them. CDR3 protein: CASSRGRGYTF. The CDR3 DNA sequence: TGTGCCAGTAGTAGGGGGCGAGGCTACACCTTC.

This sequence joins TRBV15 and TRBJ1-5; D uncertain. The CDR3 covers 13 residues. V was clipped by 4 bases and J by 3 bases, with 7 bases between them. Looked up from germline, CDR1 is LNHNV and CDR2 is YYDKDF (reference sequence). The CDR3 nucleotides are TGTGCCACCAGCAATCAGGACAATCAGCCCCAGCATTTT. As protein: CATSNQDNQPQHF.

The rearrangement uses TRBV5-8 and TRBJ1-6, with D perhaps matching TRBD1 (6 bases). Germline assignment: CDR1 SGHTS and CDR2 YDEGEE. The CDR3 runs 16 residues. Trimming took 4 bases from V and 7 from J, leaving 18 bases between them. DNA of the CDR3: TGTGCCAGCAGCCTGTACAGGGACCGGACCAATTCACCCCTCCACTTT. Encoded protein: CASSLYRDRTNSPLHF. The full variable domain, rest sourced from reference TRBV5-8 and TRBJ1-6, is EAGVTQSPTHLIKTRGQQATLRCSPISGHTSVYWYQQALGLGLQFLLWYDEGEERNRGNFPPRFSGRQFPNYSSELNVNALELEDSALYLCASSLYRDRTNSPLHFGNGTRLTVT.

This clone came up once. The V and J genes are TRBV7-2 and TRBJ1-1, with D unclear. The germline CDR1 and CDR2 sequences are SGHTA and FQGNSA. The CDR3 has 13 amino acids. V was cut by 4 bases and J by 0 bases, with 6 bases left in between. The CDR3 bases are TGTGCCAGCAGCTACCAGGTGAACACTGAAGCTTTCTTT. Its protein product is CASSYQVNTEAFF.

V is TRBV7-2 and J is TRBJ1-1, with TRBD1 matching over 7 bases. There are 15 residues in the CDR3. Germline lookup yields CDR1 SGHTA and CDR2 FQGNSA. V lost 3 bases to trimming and J lost 0 bases; unmatched junction nucleotides: 4. CDR3 nucleotides: TGTGCCAGCAGCTTCGACAGGGTCATGAACACTGAAGCTTTCTTT. Translation gives CASSFDRVMNTEAFF.

The chain employs TRBV15 and TRBJ2-7; TRBD1 matches 7 bases. This CDR3 spans 14 amino acids. In germline, CDR1 is LNHNV, CDR2 YYDKDF (reference sequence). The trim removed 0 bases at V and 2 bases at J, leaving 1 base unmatched. CDR3 nucleotide sequence: TGTGCCACCAGCAGAGAAGGGGGCGCCTACGAGCAGTACTTC. Residues: CATSREGGAYEQYF. The whole variable domain, filled in from reference TRBV15 and TRBJ2-7, reads DAMVIQNPRYQVTQFGKPVTLSCSQTLNHNVMYWYQQKSSQAPKLLFHYYDKDFNNEADTPDNFQSRRPNTSFCFLDIRSPGLGDTAMYLCATSREGGAYEQYFGPGTRLTVT.

This clone was observed a single time. The chain links TRBV19 to TRBJ2-3; 13 bases fit TRBD2. Per the germline V gene, CDR1 is LNHDA and CDR2 is SQIVND (reference sequence). The CDR3 covers 16 residues. Trimming cost V 4 bases and J 2 bases; bases outside gene matches: 3. CDR3 sequence reads: CASSTGTSGITDTQYF. CDR3 in DNA: TGTGCCAGTAGTACCGGGACTAGCGGGATCACAGATACGCAGTATTTT.

The rearrangement uses TRBV4-2 and TRBJ1-6; unclear D gene. Germline V gene data show CDR1 as LGHNA and CDR2 as YNFKEQ. V lost 1 base, J lost 6 bases, and 10 bases lay in between. The CDR3 is 15 amino acids. CDR3 region: CASSQVGRFNSPLHF. CDR3 bases: TGTGCCAGCAGCCAAGTTGGGCGATTTAATTCACCCCTCCACTTT.

The chain recombines TRBV7-9 with TRBJ1-3, with D perhaps TRBD1 (6 bases). Trimming took off 1 base at V and 4 bases at J, with 17 bases between the two ends. CDR1 and CDR2 from the germline V gene are SEHNR and FQNEAQ (reference sequence). The CDR3 runs 17 residues. CDR3 loop: CASSLGFYQGSGNTIYF. For the CDR3, the DNA is TGTGCCAGCAGCTTAGGTTTCTACCAGGGGTCCGGAAACACCATATATTTT.

The genes are TRBV7-2 and TRBJ2-7, with unresolved D. The germline V gene has CDR1 SGHTA and CDR2 FQGNSA. CDR3 size: 13 residues. The V and J ends lost 1 base and 2 bases respectively, with 6 bases between them. CDR3 amino acids: CASSLGGTYEQYV. In DNA form, the CDR3 reads TGTGCCAGCAGCTTAGGAGGTACCTACGAGCAGTACGTC.

The V call is TRBV5-1, the J call TRBJ2-1; D may be TRBD2 (6 bases). Germline V lookup: CDR1 SGHRS, CDR2 YFSETQ. V was pared by 0 bases and J by 5 bases, with 12 bases between. The CDR3 loop spans 15 amino acids. CDR3 residues: CASSLGGRSDNEQFF. In DNA form, the CDR3 reads TGCGCCAGCAGCTTGGGGGGGAGGTCAGACAATGAGCAGTTCTTC.

The V call is TRBV29-1, the J call TRBJ1-4, with unresolved D. Between the trimmed V and J ends, which lost 5 bases and 3 bases, there was a span of 7 bases. Looked up from germline, CDR1 is SQVTM and CDR2 is ANQGSEA. The CDR3 sequence is 12 residues long. The CDR3 protein is CSVRRANEKLFF. The CDR3 DNA reads TGCAGCGTTCGACGGGCTAATGAAAAACTGTTTTTT.

The chain carries TRBV5-1 and TRBJ2-7; a weak D match, TRBD1 (5 bases). The CDR3 consists of 15 residues. The V end was cut by 0 bases, the J end by 1 base, with 11 bases between. Germline V lookup: CDR1 SGHRS, CDR2 YFSETQ. The CDR3 loop reads CASSLGLDTSYEQYV. Written as DNA, the CDR3 is TGCGCCAGCAGCTTGGGTCTGGACACTTCCTACGAGCAGTACGTC.

The chain links TRBV3-1 (or the pseudogene TRBV3-2) to TRBJ1-1, with a possible D match to TRBD1 (5 bases). Trimming removed 3 bases from V and 5 bases from J, with 7 bases in between. Germline V lookup: CDR1 LGHDT, CDR2 YNNKEL (reference sequence). CDR3 size: 12 residues. Written as DNA, the CDR3 is TGTGCCAGCAGCCAGCGGGGGACTGAAGCTTTCTTT. The encoded protein is CASSQRGTEAFF.

In its sample, this clone ranks as medium-sized. Relative to the germline gene, one junction end is altered; a read error may explain this. The chain combines TRBV7-7 with TRBJ2-2, with no clear D. CDR3 length: 16 residues. Germline V gene lookup returns CDR1 SSHAT and CDR2 FNYEAQ (reference sequence). CDR3 sequence reads: CASSLGPSSYAGELFF. CDR3 DNA sequence: TGTGCTAGCAGCTTAGGTCCCTCTAGTTATGCCGGGGAGCTGTTTTTT.